What follows is one TCR beta chain and its context. These data originate in a study of blood T cell repertoires in COVID-19. Study-level information: Sources were T cells, B-cell-depleted T cells, or PBMCs; the material itself was cDNA or gDNA.

The table came from immunoSEQ multiplex PCR; TCRdb's copy has only in-frame clones and leaves some out. The data hold 90,000 to 110,000 clones, with roughly 80% observed a single time. From germline, CDR1 is SEHNR and CDR2 FQNEAQ (reference sequence). Trimming removed 2 bases at V and 7 bases at J, with 12 bases between. The CDR3 extends over 14 amino acids. Sequenced sample: peripheral blood. The V call is TRBV7-9, the J call TRBJ2-1; D uncertain. The clonotype comes from a human donor in a cohort sampled during active or convalescent COVID-19. CDR3 bases: TGTGCCAGCAGCTTATATATCAAGCCGAATGAGCAGTTCTTC. As protein: CASSLYIKPNEQFF.